Listed below are T cell receptor beta chains from one sample, sequenced in a study of cytomegalovirus exposure and HLA in healthy donors. Here immunoSEQ multiplex PCR was the method, and the copy in TCRdb shows in-frame clones only, minus some. Of approximately 150,000 clones listed, 60% to 80% are singletons. Sequenced: PBMCs. These receptor sequences come from a young man in good health and CMV-seropositive. CDR3s include the opening cysteine and the closing phenylalanine or tryptophan. The D gene is left open where the match is weak. Part of the rows lack a size; the others show once, few, many or a class for expanded clones.

abundance	v_gene	d_gene	j_gene	CDR3nt	CDR3aa
NA	TRBV5-6	TRBD1	TRBJ1-2	TGTGCCAGCAGCAAGGGACAGGGATTACCTAACTATGGCTACACCTTC	CASSKGQGLPNYGYTF
NA	TRBV28	NA	TRBJ1-2	TGTGCCAGCAGTTTAGGGCAAAACTATGGCTACACCTTC	CASSLGQNYGYTF
NA	TRBV11-3	NA	TRBJ2-2	TGTGCCAGCAGCTTAGGTCGAGGGACCGGGGAGCTGTTTTTT	CASSLGRGTGELFF
NA	TRBV5-1	NA	TRBJ2-1	TGCGCCAGCAGCTTGGCCCCGGGGAGGAATGAGCAGTTCTTC	CASSLAPGRNEQFF
NA	TRBV5-1	NA	TRBJ2-2	TGCGCCAGCAGCTTGACCGGGGGGAACACCGGGGAGCTGTTTTTT	CASSLTGGNTGELFF
NA	TRBV5-5	NA	TRBJ1-5	TGTGCCAGCAGCTTGGCAGGGGAGGGTCAGCCCCAGCATTTT	CASSLAGEGQPQHF
NA	TRBV10-3	TRBD1	TRBJ1-1	TGTGCCATCAGTGCCCGCGAGGTGACAGGGCCGAGGAGCACTGAAGCTTTCTTT	CAISAREVTGPRSTEAFF
NA	TRBV15	NA	TRBJ1-6	TGTGCCACCAGCATAGACTTGCGACAGACCACCAATTCACCCCTCCACTTT	CATSIDLRQTTNSPLHF
NA	TRBV5-8	NA	TRBJ1-2	TGTGCCAGCAGCTTCAGTCAGGGGAATGGCTATGGCTACACCTTC	CASSFSQGNGYGYTF
NA	TRBV9	NA	TRBJ1-4	TGTGCCAGCAGCGAGGGGTATGGGGAAATTGGGGAAAAACTGTTTTTT	CASSEGYGEIGEKLFF
NA	TRBV7-6	TRBD1	TRBJ1-5	TGTGCCAGCAGCTCATCCGGGACAGGGCATCAGCCCCAGCATTTT	CASSSSGTGHQPQHF
few	TRBV10-1	NA	TRBJ2-2	TGCGCCAGCAGTCCAGGGGCAGCGAACACCGGGGAGCTGTTTTTT	CASSPGAANTGELFF
NA	TRBV10-3	NA	TRBJ1-1	TGTGCCATCAGCCAACAGGGCTTGAACACTGAAGCTTTCTTT	CAISQQGLNTEAFF
NA	TRBV7-8	NA	TRBJ1-3	TGTGCCAGCAGCTTAGATGACGAGGGATTGCAAGACACCATATATTTT	CASSLDDEGLQDTIYF
NA	TRBV4-1	NA	TRBJ2-6	TGCGCCAGCAGGCCGGGATACTCTGGGGCCAACGTCCTGACTTTC	CASRPGYSGANVLTF
NA	TRBV9	TRBD1	TRBJ2-2	TGTGCCAGCAGCGTTGCCGTTTGGGGGACAGACACCGGGGAGCTGTTTTTT	CASSVAVWGTDTGELFF
NA	TRBV6-1	TRBD1	TRBJ1-2	TGTGCCAGCAGTGATAATGCGGGACAGGGGGCATATGGCTACACCTTC	CASSDNAGQGAYGYTF
NA	TRBV19	NA	TRBJ1-2	TGTGCCAGTAGTCCCCTAGTGCGTTTCGATGGCTACACCTTC	CASSPLVRFDGYTF
NA	TRBV5-4	NA	TRBJ1-4	TGTGCCAGCAGCCAGGCGGGAGGGAATAATGAAAAACTGTTTTTT	CASSQAGGNNEKLFF
NA	TRBV5-1	TRBD1	TRBJ1-5	TGCGCCAGCAGCCTTCGGACAGGGCGGGATCAGCCCCAGCATTTT	CASSLRTGRDQPQHF
NA	TRBV2	NA	TRBJ2-1	TGTGCCAGCAGTGAGAGGAGGGTAGAGCAGTTCTTC	CASSERRVEQFF
few	TRBV7-2	NA	TRBJ2-1	TGTGCCAGCAGCCCGCGTAGCGGTTTCAGCTCCTACAATGAGCAGTTCTTC	CASSPRSGFSSYNEQFF
NA	TRBV4-1	NA	TRBJ1-1	TGCGCCAGCAGCCAAGAGGGGGACATTGAAGCTTTCTTT	CASSQEGDIEAFF
few	TRBV4-1	NA	TRBJ1-1	TGCGCCAGCAGCCAAGACTACAACACTGAAGCTTTCTTT	CASSQDYNTEAFF
NA	TRBV5-4	NA	TRBJ1-2	TGTGCCAGCAGCTTGGCCCGAGTTAACTATGGCTACACCTTC	CASSLARVNYGYTF